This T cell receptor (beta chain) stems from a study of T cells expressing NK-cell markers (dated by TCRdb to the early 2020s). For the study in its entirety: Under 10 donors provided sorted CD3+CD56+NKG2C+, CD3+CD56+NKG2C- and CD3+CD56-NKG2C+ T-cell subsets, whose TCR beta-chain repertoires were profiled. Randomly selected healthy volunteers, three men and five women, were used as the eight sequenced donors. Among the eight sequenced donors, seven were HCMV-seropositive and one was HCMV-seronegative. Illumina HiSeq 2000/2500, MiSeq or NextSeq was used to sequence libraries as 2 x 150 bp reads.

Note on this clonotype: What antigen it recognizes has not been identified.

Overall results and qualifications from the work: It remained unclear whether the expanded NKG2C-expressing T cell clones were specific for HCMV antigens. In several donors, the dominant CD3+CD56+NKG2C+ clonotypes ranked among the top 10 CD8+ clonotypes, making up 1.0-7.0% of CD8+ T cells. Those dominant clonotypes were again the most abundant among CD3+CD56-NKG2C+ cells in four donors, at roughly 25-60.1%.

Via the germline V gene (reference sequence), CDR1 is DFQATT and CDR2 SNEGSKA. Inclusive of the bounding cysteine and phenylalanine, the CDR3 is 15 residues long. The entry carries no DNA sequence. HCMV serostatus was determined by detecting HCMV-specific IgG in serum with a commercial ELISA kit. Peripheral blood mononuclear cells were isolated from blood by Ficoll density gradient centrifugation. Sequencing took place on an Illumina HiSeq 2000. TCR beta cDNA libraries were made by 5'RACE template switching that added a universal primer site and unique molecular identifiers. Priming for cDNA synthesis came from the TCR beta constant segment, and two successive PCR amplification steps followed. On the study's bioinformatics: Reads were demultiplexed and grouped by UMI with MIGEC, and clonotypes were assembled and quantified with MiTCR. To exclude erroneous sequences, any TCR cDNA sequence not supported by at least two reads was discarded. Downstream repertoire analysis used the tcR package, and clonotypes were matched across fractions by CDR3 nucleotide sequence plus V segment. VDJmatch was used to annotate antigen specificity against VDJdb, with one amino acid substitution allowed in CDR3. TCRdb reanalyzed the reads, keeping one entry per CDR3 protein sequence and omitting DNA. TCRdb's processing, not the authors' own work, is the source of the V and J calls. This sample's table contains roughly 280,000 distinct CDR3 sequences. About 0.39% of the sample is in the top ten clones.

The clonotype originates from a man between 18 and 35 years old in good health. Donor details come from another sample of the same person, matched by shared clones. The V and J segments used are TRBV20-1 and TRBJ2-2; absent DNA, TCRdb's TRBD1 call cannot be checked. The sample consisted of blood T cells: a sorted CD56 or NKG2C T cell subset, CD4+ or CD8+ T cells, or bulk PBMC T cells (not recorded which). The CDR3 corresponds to CSARPRGMNTGELFF.